The 4 T cell receptor beta chains below were found in one sample sequenced in a study of T cell clonality in common variable immunodeficiency. Sequencing was performed with immunoSEQ multiplex PCR; in TCRdb, only in-frame clones are kept and a portion is missing. The repertoire consists of about 37,000 clones, none detected only once. Sample: peripheral blood mononuclear cells. The receptors originated from a person aged 18 to 70 in good health.

This clone was counted at least ten times. The CDR3 goes on 3 residues after the read ends, and that part is filled in from the germline J gene. This chain links TRBV19 with TRBJ1-2; 7 positions match TRBD1. Germline CDR1 and CDR2: LNHDA and SQIVND (reference sequence). The CDR3 has 15 amino acids. The CDR3 DNA, read in part, is TGTGCCAGTAGTGTCCCAGACAGGGAACTTCGAGGC. It encodes CASSVPDRELRG. The entire CDR3 protein is CASSVPDRELRGYTF.

This clone was seen at least ten times. The CDR3 extends 3 residues past the end of the read, so its final part is completed from the germline J gene. The chain uses TRBV2 and TRBJ1-5; weak D call: TRBD1 (6 bases). Germline values: CDR1 SNHLY, CDR2 FYNNEI. Trimming shortened V by 3 bases and J by 0 bases, and 15 bases separated the two germline ends. The CDR3 runs 17 residues. The CDR3 is CASSDGPGAYSNQPQHF. The covered CDR3 bases are TGTGCCAGCAGTGACGGTCCAGGGGCCTATAGCAATCAGCCC.

This clone was counted ten times or more. The read ends 3 residues before the CDR3 terminus; that terminus is restored from the germline J gene. This chain connects TRBV7-9 to TRBJ2-7; 10 nucleotides agree with TRBD2. The V and J ends lost 2 bases and 6 bases, in that order; junction bases with no gene match: 4. This CDR3 has 14 residues. Germline V gene sequence: CDR1 SEHNR, CDR2 FQNEAQ (reference sequence). CDR3 bases read: TGTGCCAGCAGCTTACTAGCGGGAGTTTCCGAG. It translates to CASSLLAGVSE. The complete CDR3 reads CASSLLAGVSEQYF. The complete variable domain, with remaining parts taken from reference TRBV7-9 and TRBJ2-7, reads DTGVSQNPRHKITKRGQNVTFRCDPISEHNRLYWYRQTLGQGPEFLTYFQNEAQLEKSRLLSDRFSAERPKGSFSTLEIQRTEQGDSAMYLCASSLLAGVSEQYFGPGTRLTVT.

At least ten counts were recorded for this clone. Read data end 3 residues before the CDR3 end; the end is taken from the germline J gene. The genes are TRBV10-1 and TRBJ2-3, with D tentatively TRBD2 (5 bases). CDR1 and CDR2 (germline): WNHNN, SYGVQD (reference sequence). This CDR3 spans 14 amino acids. Trimming removed 4 bases at V and 5 bases at J, with 13 bases between. The CDR3 DNA, read in part, is TGCGCCAGCAGTGTCTCGCCAAGCGGAGATACG. It specifies CASSVSPSGDT. From start to end, the CDR3 is CASSVSPSGDTQYF.